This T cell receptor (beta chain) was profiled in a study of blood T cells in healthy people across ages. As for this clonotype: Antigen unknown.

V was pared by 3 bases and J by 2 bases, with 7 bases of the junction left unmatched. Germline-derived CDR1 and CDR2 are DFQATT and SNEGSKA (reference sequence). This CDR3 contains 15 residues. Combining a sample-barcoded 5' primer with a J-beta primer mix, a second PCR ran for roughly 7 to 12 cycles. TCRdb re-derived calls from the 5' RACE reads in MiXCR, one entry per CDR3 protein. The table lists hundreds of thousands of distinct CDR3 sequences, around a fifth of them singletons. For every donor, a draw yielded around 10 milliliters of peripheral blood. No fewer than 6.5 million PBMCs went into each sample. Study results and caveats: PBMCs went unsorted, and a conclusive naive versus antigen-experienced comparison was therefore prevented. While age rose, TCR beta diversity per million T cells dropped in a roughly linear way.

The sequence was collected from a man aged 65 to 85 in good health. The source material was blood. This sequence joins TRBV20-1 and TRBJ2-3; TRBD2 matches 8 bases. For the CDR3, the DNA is TGCAGTGCTAGGAGCTTAGCGGGGTTCACAGATACGCAGTATTTT. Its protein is CSARSLAGFTDTQYF.